The 32 T cell receptor beta chains listed next were all sequenced from one sample in a study of cytomegalovirus exposure and HLA in healthy donors. The study ran its PCR with 60 Vbeta and 13 Jbeta primers. Assay: immunoSEQ multiplex PCR; the TCRdb copy retains only in-frame clones and omits some. The specimen's table records approximately 130,000 clones. Sequencing was carried out using PBMCs. Source of these receptors: a woman aged 55-70 years in good health and CMV-seronegative.

V usage is TRBV7-8 and J usage is TRBJ2-1, with 11 bases identical to TRBD2. CDR1 and CDR2 (germline): SGHVS, FQNEAQ. The CDR3 totals 13 residues. V lost 5 bases to trimming and J lost 14 bases; unmatched junction nucleotides: 8. The CDR3 protein is CASSPGLAGNEFF. The CDR3 nucleotides read TGTGCCAGCAGCCCAGGACTAGCGGGTAACGAGTTCTTC.

DNA for the CDR3: TGCAGCGGATGGACAGACTCTAACACTGAAGCTTTCTTT. It encodes CSGWTDSNTEAFF. J is TRBJ1-1 and V is TRBV29-1; D perhaps matches TRBD1 (6 bases). The germline V and J ends were trimmed by 7 bases and 2 bases, with 14 bases remaining between them. This CDR3 has 13 residues. From germline, CDR1 is SQVTM and CDR2 ANQGSEA.

The rearrangement uses TRBV9 and TRBJ1-2; D is unclear. This CDR3 has 15 amino acids. Germline V gives CDR1 SGDLS, CDR2 YYNGEE. With 0 bases removed from V and 1 base from J, the gap between germline ends came to 10 bases. The CDR3: CASSVADFLNYGYTF. CDR3 nucleotide sequence: TGTGCCAGCAGCGTAGCGGACTTCCTTAACTATGGCTACACCTTC.

The CDR3 loop is CASSNLLAGGYLNEQFF. In nucleotides, the CDR3 is TGTGCCAGTAGTAATTTACTAGCGGGGGGTTATCTCAATGAGCAGTTCTTC. The chain employs TRBV19 and TRBJ2-1, with 12 bases lining up with TRBD2. Trimming cost V 4 bases and J 6 bases; bases outside gene matches: 10. CDR3 size: 17 residues. The germline CDR1 and CDR2 sequences are LNHDA and SQIVND (reference sequence).

The chain joins TRBV5-1 to TRBJ1-1; 8 positions agree with TRBD1. CDR1 and CDR2 from the germline V gene are SGHRS and YFSETQ. V trimming: 3 bases; J trimming: 1 base; junction bases outside the gene matches: 2. The CDR3 is 14 amino acids. CDR3 in DNA: TGCGCCAGCAGCTACGGGACAGGGAACACTGAAGCTTTCTTT. Its translation is CASSYGTGNTEAFF.

The CDR3 loop reads CASSPGQGNEQYF. The CDR3 DNA reads TGTGCCAGCAGCCCGGGACAGGGTAACGAGCAGTACTTC. This chain uses TRBV7-3 with TRBJ2-7, with 9 positions matching TRBD1. The CDR3 sequence is 13 residues long. The V segment lost 5 bases and the J segment 5 bases; nucleotides outside the gene matches: 4. Germline CDR1 SGHTA, CDR2 FQGTGA.

This chain links TRBV6-5 with TRBJ1-5; perhaps TRBD1 as D (5 bases). Germline V gene sequence: CDR1 MNHEY, CDR2 SVGAGI. The V end was cut by 3 bases, the J end by 4 bases, with 10 bases between. CDR3 length: 14 residues. For the CDR3, the DNA is TGTGCCAGCAGTTATGGCAGGGCGAATCAGCCCCAGCATTTT. Its translation is CASSYGRANQPQHF.

J is TRBJ1-4 and V is TRBV7-9; TRBD1 might be the D (5 bases). CDR1 is SEHNR, CDR2 FQNEAQ, per germline (reference sequence). V was clipped by 5 bases and J by 0 bases, with 7 bases between them. The CDR3 loop spans 14 amino acids. CDR3 sequence: CASSTQATNEKLFF. The DNA for the CDR3 is TGTGCCAGCAGCACACAGGCAACTAATGAAAAACTGTTTTTT.

This chain links TRBV5-5 with TRBJ1-6; no reliable D call. This CDR3 is built from 16 residues. The germline V and J ends were trimmed by 3 bases and 5 bases, with 15 bases remaining between them. Germline V gene data show CDR1 as SGHKS and CDR2 as YYEKEE (reference sequence). The CDR3 DNA follows: TGTGCCAGCAGCTCCCAGTGGCAGGAGGATAATTCACCCCTCCACTTT. Protein product: CASSSQWQEDNSPLHF.

The rearrangement uses TRBV28 and TRBJ2-7; 12 positions match TRBD2. Germline loops: CDR1 MDHEN, CDR2 SYDVKM. The length of the CDR3 is 16 residues. Trimming at V came to 9 bases and at J to 0 bases, leaving 9 bases not matched to a gene. The CDR3 nucleotides read TGTGCCAGGGGACTGCTAGCGGGAGGGCCCTCCTACGAGCAGTACTTC. Encoded protein: CARGLLAGGPSYEQYF.

Written as DNA, the CDR3 is TGCGCCAGCAGTGGGGACAGGGTACGGGAGCAGTACTTC. Protein product: CASSGDRVREQYF. This chain links TRBV10-2 with TRBJ2-7; 9 bases map to TRBD1. This CDR3 region has 13 residues. V trimming: 4 bases; J trimming: 7 bases; junction bases outside the gene matches: 5. Germline CDR1 and CDR2: WSHSY and SAAADI.

The gene calls are TRBV11-2 and TRBJ2-7; 10 nucleotides match TRBD1. CDR1 is SGHAT and CDR2 is FQNNGV in the germline V gene. The CDR3 loop spans 14 amino acids. After removal of 5 bases from V and 5 bases from J, the junction contained 6 bases not matched to a gene. The CDR3 sequence is CASSDRDRGHEQYF. The CDR3 nucleotides are TGTGCCAGCAGCGACCGGGACAGGGGCCACGAGCAGTACTTC.

This chain links TRBV7-9 with TRBJ1-5; 7 bases map to TRBD1. Germline values: CDR1 SEHNR, CDR2 FQNEAQ (reference sequence). The CDR3 contains 16 residues. V gave up 5 bases and J gave up 6 bases; unmatched junction bases: 13. CDR3 in DNA: TGTGCCAGCAGCAAAGGGGTTCCAGGGGGTCGTCAGCCCCAGCATTTT. This encodes CASSKGVPGGRQPQHF.

This chain joins TRBV4-1 and TRBJ1-1; unclear D gene. The CDR3 runs 15 residues. The germline V gene encodes CDR1 MGHRA and CDR2 YSYEKL. V lost 4 bases and J lost 5, with 17 bases in between. Written as DNA, the CDR3 is TGCGCCAGCAGCCCCCCTATGGGGAGGACGACTGAAGCTTTCTTT. Translating gives CASSPPMGRTTEAFF.

This rearrangement joins TRBV2 to TRBJ1-5; D gene ambiguous. This CDR3 is built from 14 residues. V was shortened by 6 bases and J by 1 base, with 10 bases between the two germline ends. Germline CDR1 and CDR2: SNHLY and FYNNEI. The CDR3 is CASSALGSNQPQHF. CDR3 nucleotide sequence: TGTGCCAGCAGCGCATTGGGCAGCAATCAGCCCCAGCATTTT.

V and J are TRBV4-2 and TRBJ2-3, with TRBD2 matching over 8 bases. The V gene end was trimmed by 3 bases and the J gene end by 0 bases; junction bases not matched to a gene: 8. The CDR3 has 17 amino acids. Germline V lookup: CDR1 LGHNA, CDR2 YNFKEQ. The CDR3 nucleotides read TGTGCCAGCAGCCATAGCACTAGCGGAACTAGCACAGATACGCAGTATTTT. It yields the protein CASSHSTSGTSTDTQYF.

The chain couples TRBV5-1 to TRBJ1-3, with 12 positions matching TRBD1. Germline loops: CDR1 SGHRS, CDR2 YFSETQ. The CDR3 has 15 amino acids. V was clipped by 4 bases and J by 5 bases; unmatched bases: 4. CDR3 DNA sequence: TGCGCCAGCAGCGGGGGGACAGGGGGCCGAAACACCATATATTTT. It yields the protein CASSGGTGGRNTIYF.

The V and J genes are TRBV6-1 and TRBJ2-2, with 9 bases identical to TRBD2. The CDR3 length is 16 residues. Germline CDR1 MNHNS, CDR2 SASEGT. Trimming at V came to 1 base and at J to 9 bases, leaving 9 bases not matched to a gene. CDR3 nucleotide sequence: TGTGCCAGCAGTGAAGGGCTAGCGGGAAAGGGCTGGGAGCTGTTTTTT. Encoded protein: CASSEGLAGKGWELFF.

The V gene is TRBV19, the J gene TRBJ2-7, with D possibly being TRBD2 (5 bases). Trimming took 1 base from V and 5 from J, leaving 9 bases between them. Germline lookup yields CDR1 LNHDA and CDR2 SQIVND (reference sequence). This CDR3 is built from 13 residues. CDR3 region: CASSIAGFDEQYF. The CDR3 DNA follows: TGTGCCAGTAGTATAGCGGGATTCGACGAGCAGTACTTC.

V and J are TRBV28 and TRBJ1-5; D might be TRBD1 (5 bases). V dropped 6 bases and J dropped 2 bases, with 14 bases sitting between them. Germline V gene sequence: CDR1 MDHEN, CDR2 SYDVKM. The CDR3 covers 15 residues. CDR3 loop: CASRNGGGRNQPQHF. In nucleotides, the CDR3 is TGTGCCAGCAGGAACGGGGGTGGGCGCAATCAGCCCCAGCATTTT.

The CDR3 nucleotides read TGCAGCGTTCTTATTGGCAGGGGCCCTTTCTACGAGCAGTACTTC. Encoded protein: CSVLIGRGPFYEQYF. This chain links TRBV29-1 with TRBJ2-7; D may be TRBD1 (6 bases). The CDR3 is 15 amino acids. In germline, CDR1 is SQVTM, CDR2 ANQGSEA. Trimming pared 5 bases from V and 3 bases from J, leaving 20 bases between.

The CDR3 loop is CASSLGRGEKLFF. The CDR3 DNA is TGCGCCAGCAGCTTGGGCAGGGGTGAAAAACTGTTTTTT. This chain uses TRBV5-1 with TRBJ1-4; a weak D match, TRBD1 (6 bases). CDR1 SGHRS and CDR2 YFSETQ come from the germline V gene. Trimming removed 0 bases from V and 7 bases from J, with 7 bases in between. The CDR3 is made up of 13 amino acids.

J is TRBJ1-3 and V is TRBV6-6; D remains ambiguous. This CDR3 is 15 amino acids long. CDR1 and CDR2 from the germline V gene are MNHNY and SVGAGI (reference sequence). V was clipped by 6 bases and J by 4 bases, with 16 bases between them. The CDR3 region has the DNA TGTGCCAGCAGCCTAGCCCCGGGAACGGGAAACACCATATATTTT. This codes for CASSLAPGTGNTIYF.

This chain joins TRBV19 and TRBJ1-3; perhaps TRBD1 as D (6 bases). CDR3 length: 17 amino acids. Per the germline V gene, CDR1 is LNHDA and CDR2 is SQIVND (reference sequence). The V end was cut by 1 base, the J end by 0 bases, with 13 bases between. The CDR3 loop is CASSIGGTPRSGNTIYF. In nucleotides, the CDR3 is TGTGCCAGTAGTATAGGGGGGACACCCCGCTCTGGAAACACCATATATTTT.

The chain employs TRBV27 and TRBJ2-2, with 7 positions matching TRBD1. The J segment lost 7 bases and the V segment lost 2 bases, leaving 10 bases of the junction unmatched. This CDR3 has 16 residues. Per the germline V gene, CDR1 is MNHEY and CDR2 is SMNVEV (reference sequence). CDR3 sequence: CASSLIWQGVHGELFF. Here the CDR3 DNA reads TGTGCCAGCAGTTTAATTTGGCAGGGGGTTCACGGGGAGCTGTTTTTT.

This sequence joins TRBV10-2 and TRBJ1-1; D uncertain. Germline-derived CDR1 and CDR2 are WSHSY and SAAADI. The ends were cut back, 8 bases at V and 2 bases at J, with 18 bases in the middle. The CDR3 loop spans 15 amino acids. The DNA for the CDR3 is TGCGCCAGCGTTGCCGGGAAACGGATAAACACTGAAGCTTTCTTT. Residues: CASVAGKRINTEAFF.

The chain carries TRBV29-1 and TRBJ2-1; D uncertain. Germline V gives CDR1 SQVTM, CDR2 ANQGSEA. There are 13 residues in the CDR3. V was shortened by 6 bases and J by 1 base, with 10 bases between the two germline ends. CDR3: CSVVPGSYNEQFF. In DNA form, the CDR3 reads TGCAGCGTAGTTCCGGGTTCCTACAATGAGCAGTTCTTC.

The chain links TRBV6-1 to TRBJ1-5; TRBD1 is a possible D gene (6 bases). The germline V gene encodes CDR1 MNHNS and CDR2 SASEGT. The ends were cut back, 8 bases at V and 6 bases at J, with 20 bases in the middle. This CDR3 is 15 amino acids long. CDR3 residues: CASRGAGQRLQPQHF. The CDR3 DNA reads TGTGCCAGCCGGGGGGCGGGCCAGAGACTTCAGCCCCAGCATTTT.

V gene TRBV10-3 combines with J gene TRBJ2-7, with D possibly matching TRBD1 (7 bases). The germline V gene has CDR1 ENHRY and CDR2 SYGVKD. Trimming left V 6 bases short and J 3 bases short, with 15 bases between. CDR3 length equals 14 residues. This chain's CDR3 is CAIRSGDSVYEQYF. The CDR3 DNA follows: TGTGCCATCAGATCGGGGGACAGTGTCTACGAGCAGTACTTC.

The chain has TRBV5-1 and TRBJ1-2, with 7 bases lining up with TRBD1. Per germline, CDR1 SGHRS and CDR2 YFSETQ. Trimming took 4 bases from V and 2 from J; bases not matched to a gene: 14. This CDR3 contains 17 residues. CDR3 sequence: CASSPLGQGVGNYGYTF. The CDR3 DNA follows: TGCGCCAGCAGCCCGCTCGGGCAGGGGGTTGGCAACTATGGCTACACCTTC.

The V call is TRBV2, the J call TRBJ1-5; D not certain. Germline-derived CDR1 and CDR2 are SNHLY and FYNNEI. This CDR3 has 15 amino acids. Trimming took off 2 bases at V and 0 bases at J, with 8 bases between the two ends. The CDR3 DNA reads TGTGCCAGCAGTGAACGGGGTTATAGCAATCAGCCCCAGCATTTT. This gives the protein CASSERGYSNQPQHF. Drawing the rest from reference TRBV2 and TRBJ1-5, the complete variable domain is EPEVTQTPSHQVTQMGQEVILRCVPISNHLYFYWYRQILGQKVEFLVSFYNNEISEKSEIFDDQFSVERPDGSNFTLKIRSTKLEDSAMYFCASSERGYSNQPQHFGDGTRLSIL.

Note on this clone: The sample holds other DNA sequences that translate to the same CDR3. The rearrangement links TRBV6-1 to TRBJ1-2; TRBD1 agrees at 7 bases. J lost 2 bases, V lost 6 bases, and 3 bases had no gene match. CDR3 size: 13 residues. Looked up from germline, CDR1 is MNHNS and CDR2 is SASEGT. The CDR3 sequence is CASSSTGNYGYTF. The CDR3 nucleotides are TGTGCCAGCAGCTCGACAGGGAACTATGGCTACACCTTC.